This passage covers 4 T cell receptor beta chains from one sample sequenced in a study of OX40 agonist ivuxolimab in advanced cancers. Here immunoSEQ multiplex PCR was the method, and the copy in TCRdb shows in-frame clones only, minus some. The data hold about 37,000 clones, with roughly 80% observed a single time. This specimen consisted of CD4+ or CD8+ T cells sorted from blood, obtained in a trial of the OX40 agonist ivuxolimab. These receptors were collected from an adult with an advanced solid tumor such as melanoma, head and neck, liver or kidney cancer.

The rearrangement joins TRBV5-6 to TRBJ2-7; 8 bases agree with TRBD2. The CDR3 has 14 residues. J lost 6 bases, V lost 0 bases, and 5 bases had no gene match. Germline CDR1 is SGHDT and CDR2 is YYEEEE. The CDR3 is CASSLASGSGEQYF. The CDR3 nucleotides are TGTGCCAGCAGCTTGGCAAGCGGGAGTGGCGAGCAGTACTTC.

This clone was seen once. The chain links TRBV14 to TRBJ2-1; perhaps TRBD2 as D (5 bases). There are 15 residues in the CDR3. Trimming removed 6 bases from V and 4 bases from J, with 16 bases in between. CDR1 and CDR2 from the germline V gene are SGHDN and FVKESK. The CDR3 DNA is TGTGCCAGCAGTCTCTACGGAACTAGTTACAATGAGCAGTTCTTC. Translation: CASSLYGTSYNEQFF.

This clone has only a few counts. The chain's CDR3 is CAISEDFSSGNTIYF. CDR3 nucleotide sequence: TGTGCCATCAGTGAGGACTTTTCCTCTGGAAACACCATATATTTT. The rearrangement links TRBV10-3 to TRBJ1-3; D unresolved. V gave up 2 bases and J gave up 0 bases, with 8 bases separating them. The length of the CDR3 is 15 residues. Germline values: CDR1 ENHRY, CDR2 SYGVKD.

The chain combines TRBV6-1 with TRBJ1-1; weak D call: TRBD1 (5 bases). CDR1 is MNHNS and CDR2 is SASEGT in the germline V gene. CDR3 length: 14 residues. V lost 8 bases, J lost 0 bases, and 13 bases lay in between. CDR3 residues: CASSNRPMNTEAFF. The CDR3 DNA sequence: TGTGCCAGCTCGAACAGGCCCATGAACACTGAAGCTTTCTTT.